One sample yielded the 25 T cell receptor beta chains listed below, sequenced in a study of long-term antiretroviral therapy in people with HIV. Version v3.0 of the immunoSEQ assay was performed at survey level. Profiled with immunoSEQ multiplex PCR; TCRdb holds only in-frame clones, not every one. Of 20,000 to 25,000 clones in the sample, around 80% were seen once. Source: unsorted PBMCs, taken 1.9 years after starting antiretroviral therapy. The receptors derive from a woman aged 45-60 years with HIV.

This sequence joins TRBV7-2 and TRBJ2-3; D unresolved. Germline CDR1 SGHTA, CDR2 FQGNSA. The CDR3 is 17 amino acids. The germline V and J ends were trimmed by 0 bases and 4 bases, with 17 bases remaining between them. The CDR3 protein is CASSLAPAGSVPDTQYF. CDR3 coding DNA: TGTGCCAGCAGCTTAGCCCCCGCCGGTTCCGTACCAGATACGCAGTATTTT.

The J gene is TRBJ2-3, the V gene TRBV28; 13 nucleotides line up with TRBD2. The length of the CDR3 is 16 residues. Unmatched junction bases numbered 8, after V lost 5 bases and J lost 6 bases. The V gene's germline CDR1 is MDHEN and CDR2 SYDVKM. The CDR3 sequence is CASSPHRLAGGDTQYF. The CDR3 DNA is TGTGCCAGCAGTCCACACCGACTAGCGGGGGGCGATACGCAGTATTTT.

Here the CDR3 reads CASSSAGTYLETQYF. The CDR3 DNA follows: TGTGCCAGCAGCTCCGCCGGGACTTACCTAGAGACCCAGTACTTC. This sequence joins TRBV5-5 and TRBJ2-5; possible D gene TRBD2, 6 bases. This CDR3 is 15 amino acids long. Germline lookup yields CDR1 SGHKS and CDR2 YYEKEE (reference sequence). Trimming removed 3 bases from V and 4 bases from J, with 16 bases in between.

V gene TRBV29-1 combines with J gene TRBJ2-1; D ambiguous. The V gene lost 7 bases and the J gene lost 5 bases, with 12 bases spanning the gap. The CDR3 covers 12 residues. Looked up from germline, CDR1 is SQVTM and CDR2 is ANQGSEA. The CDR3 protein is CSACTANNEQFF. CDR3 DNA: TGCAGCGCCTGCACTGCAAACAATGAGCAGTTCTTC.

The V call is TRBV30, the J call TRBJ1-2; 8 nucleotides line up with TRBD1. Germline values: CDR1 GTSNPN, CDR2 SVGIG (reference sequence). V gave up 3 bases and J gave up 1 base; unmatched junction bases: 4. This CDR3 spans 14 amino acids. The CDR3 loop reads CAWRLTGGNYGYTF. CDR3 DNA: TGTGCCTGGAGGCTTACAGGGGGTAACTATGGCTACACCTTC.

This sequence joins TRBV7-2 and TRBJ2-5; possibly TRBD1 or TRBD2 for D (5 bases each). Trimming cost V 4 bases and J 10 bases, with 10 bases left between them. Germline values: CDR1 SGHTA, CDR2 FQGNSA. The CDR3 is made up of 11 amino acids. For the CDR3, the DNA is TGTGCCAGCAGCTCGAAGGGGAGCCAGTACTTC. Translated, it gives CASSSKGSQYF.

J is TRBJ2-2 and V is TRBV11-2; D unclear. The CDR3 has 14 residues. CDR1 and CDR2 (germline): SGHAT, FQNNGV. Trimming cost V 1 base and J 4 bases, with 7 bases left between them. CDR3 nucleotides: TGTGCCAGCAGCTTAGCTGCGCTCACCGGGGAGCTGTTTTTT. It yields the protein CASSLAALTGELFF. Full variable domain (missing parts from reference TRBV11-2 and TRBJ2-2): EAGVAQSPRYKIIEKRQSVAFWCNPISGHATLYWYQQILGQGPKLLIQFQNNGVVDDSQLPKDRFSAERLKGVDSTLKIQPAKLEDSAVYLCASSLAALTGELFFGEGSRLTVL.

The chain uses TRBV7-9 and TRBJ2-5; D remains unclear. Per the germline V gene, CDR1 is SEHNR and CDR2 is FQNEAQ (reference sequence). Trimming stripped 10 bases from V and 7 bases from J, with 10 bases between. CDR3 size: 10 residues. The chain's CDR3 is CATLPGTQYF. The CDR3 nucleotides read TGTGCCACCCTACCGGGGACCCAGTACTTC.

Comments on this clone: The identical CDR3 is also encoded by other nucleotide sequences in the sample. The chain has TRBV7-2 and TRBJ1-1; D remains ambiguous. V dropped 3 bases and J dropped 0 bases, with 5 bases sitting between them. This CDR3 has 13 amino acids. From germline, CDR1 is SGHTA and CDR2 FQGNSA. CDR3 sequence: CASSFSVNTEAFF. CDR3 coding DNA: TGTGCCAGCAGCTTTTCAGTGAACACTGAAGCTTTCTTT.

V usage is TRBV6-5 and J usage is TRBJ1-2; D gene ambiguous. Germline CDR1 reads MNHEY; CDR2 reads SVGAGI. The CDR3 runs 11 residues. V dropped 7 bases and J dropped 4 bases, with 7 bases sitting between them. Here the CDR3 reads CASTRGYGYTF. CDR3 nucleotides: TGTGCCAGCACTCGTGGCTATGGCTACACCTTC.

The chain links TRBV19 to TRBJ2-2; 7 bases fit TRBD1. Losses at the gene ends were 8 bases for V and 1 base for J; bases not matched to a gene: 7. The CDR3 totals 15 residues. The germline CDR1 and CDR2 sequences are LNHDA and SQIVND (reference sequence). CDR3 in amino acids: CASARGLRNTGELFF. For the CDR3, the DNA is TGTGCCAGTGCCAGGGGGTTACGGAACACCGGGGAGCTGTTTTTT.

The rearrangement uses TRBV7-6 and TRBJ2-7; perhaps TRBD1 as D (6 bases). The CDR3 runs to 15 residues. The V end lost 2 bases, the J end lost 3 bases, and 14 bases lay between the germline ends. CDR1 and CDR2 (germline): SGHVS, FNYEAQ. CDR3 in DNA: TGTGCCAGCAGCTTATCAGGGGATAGTGGCTACGAGCAGTACTTC. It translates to CASSLSGDSGYEQYF.

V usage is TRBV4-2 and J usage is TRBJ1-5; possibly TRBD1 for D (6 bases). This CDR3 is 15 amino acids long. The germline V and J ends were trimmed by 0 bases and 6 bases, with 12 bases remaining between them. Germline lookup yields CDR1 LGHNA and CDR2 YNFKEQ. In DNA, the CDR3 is TGTGCCAGCAGCCAAGATGAGGGGGGAAGTCAGCCCCAGCATTTT. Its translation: CASSQDEGGSQPQHF.

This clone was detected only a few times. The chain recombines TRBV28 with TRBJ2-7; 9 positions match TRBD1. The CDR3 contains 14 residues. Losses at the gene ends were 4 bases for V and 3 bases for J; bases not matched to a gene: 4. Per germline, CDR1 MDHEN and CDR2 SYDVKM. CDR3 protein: CASSSRDRDYEQYF. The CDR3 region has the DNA TGTGCCAGCAGTTCCCGGGACAGGGACTACGAGCAGTACTTC.

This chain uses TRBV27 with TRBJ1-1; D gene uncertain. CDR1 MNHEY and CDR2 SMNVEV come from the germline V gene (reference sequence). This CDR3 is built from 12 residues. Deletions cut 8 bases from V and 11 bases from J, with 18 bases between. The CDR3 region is CASGRALEGAFF. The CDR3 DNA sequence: TGTGCCAGCGGCCGGGCCCTCGAAGGCGCTTTCTTT.

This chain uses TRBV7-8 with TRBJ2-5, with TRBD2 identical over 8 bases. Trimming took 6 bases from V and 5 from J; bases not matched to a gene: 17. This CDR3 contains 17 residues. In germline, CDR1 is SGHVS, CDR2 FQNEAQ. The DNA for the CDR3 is TGTGCCAGCAGACCCGAAGGAAGCGGGGGCCCGGGGGAGACCCAGTACTTC. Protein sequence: CASRPEGSGGPGETQYF.

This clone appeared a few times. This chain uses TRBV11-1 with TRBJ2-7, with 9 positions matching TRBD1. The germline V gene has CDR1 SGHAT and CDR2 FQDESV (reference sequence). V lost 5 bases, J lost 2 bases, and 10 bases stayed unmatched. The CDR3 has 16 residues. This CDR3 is CASSPPPRDRAYEQYF. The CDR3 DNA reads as TGTGCCAGCAGCCCTCCACCCCGGGACAGGGCCTACGAGCAGTACTTC.

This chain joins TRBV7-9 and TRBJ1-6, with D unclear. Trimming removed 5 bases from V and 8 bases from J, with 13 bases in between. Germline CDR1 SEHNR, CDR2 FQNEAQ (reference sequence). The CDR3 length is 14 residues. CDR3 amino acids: CASSVGPGDSPLHF. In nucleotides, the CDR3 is TGTGCCAGCAGCGTTGGCCCCGGGGATTCACCCCTCCACTTT.

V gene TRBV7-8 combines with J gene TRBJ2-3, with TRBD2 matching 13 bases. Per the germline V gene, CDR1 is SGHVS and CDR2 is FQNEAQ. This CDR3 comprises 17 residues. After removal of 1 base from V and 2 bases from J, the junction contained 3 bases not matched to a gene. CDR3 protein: CASSLGLAGGATDTQYF. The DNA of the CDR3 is TGTGCCAGCAGCTTAGGACTAGCGGGGGGAGCCACAGATACGCAGTATTTT.

The CDR3 loop reads CASSQDRQVPNTGELFF. CDR3 bases: TGCGCCAGCAGCCAAGACCGACAGGTTCCGAACACCGGGGAGCTGTTTTTT. The rearrangement uses TRBV4-3 and TRBJ2-2; the D gene is possibly TRBD1 (6 bases). V gave up 0 bases and J gave up 0 bases, with 11 bases separating them. The CDR3 extends over 17 amino acids. CDR1 and CDR2 from the germline V gene are LGHNA and YSLEER.

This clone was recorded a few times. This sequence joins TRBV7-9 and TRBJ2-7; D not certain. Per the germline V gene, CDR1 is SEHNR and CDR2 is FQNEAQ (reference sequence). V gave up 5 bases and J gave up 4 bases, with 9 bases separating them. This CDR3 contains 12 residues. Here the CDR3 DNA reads TGTGCCAGCAGCCACACAGCGTACGAGCAGTACTTC. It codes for CASSHTAYEQYF. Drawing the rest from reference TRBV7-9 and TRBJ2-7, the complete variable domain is DTGVSQNPRHKITKRGQNVTFRCDPISEHNRLYWYRQTLGQGPEFLTYFQNEAQLEKSRLLSDRFSAERPKGSFSTLEIQRTEQGDSAMYLCASSHTAYEQYFGPGTRLTVT.

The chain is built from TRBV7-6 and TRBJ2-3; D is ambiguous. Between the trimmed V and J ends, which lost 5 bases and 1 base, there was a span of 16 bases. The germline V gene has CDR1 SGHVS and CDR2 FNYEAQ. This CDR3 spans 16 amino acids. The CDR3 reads CASSPSFRSGTDTQYF. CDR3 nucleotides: TGTGCCAGCAGCCCCTCATTTAGGTCTGGCACAGATACGCAGTATTTT.

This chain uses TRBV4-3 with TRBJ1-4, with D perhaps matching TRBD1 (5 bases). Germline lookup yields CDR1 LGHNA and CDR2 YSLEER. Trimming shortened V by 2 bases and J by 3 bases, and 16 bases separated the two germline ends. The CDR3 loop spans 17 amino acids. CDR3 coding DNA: TGCGCCAGCAGCCAATCTACCCGGGGCAACTCTAATGAAAAACTGTTTTTT. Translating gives CASSQSTRGNSNEKLFF.

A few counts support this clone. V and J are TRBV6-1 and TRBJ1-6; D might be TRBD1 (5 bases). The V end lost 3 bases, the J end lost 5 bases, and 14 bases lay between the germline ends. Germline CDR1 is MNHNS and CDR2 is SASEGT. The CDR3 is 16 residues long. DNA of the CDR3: TGTGCCAGCAGTGATGGGGGGGGAACCAATAATTCACCCCTCCACTTT. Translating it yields CASSDGGGTNNSPLHF.

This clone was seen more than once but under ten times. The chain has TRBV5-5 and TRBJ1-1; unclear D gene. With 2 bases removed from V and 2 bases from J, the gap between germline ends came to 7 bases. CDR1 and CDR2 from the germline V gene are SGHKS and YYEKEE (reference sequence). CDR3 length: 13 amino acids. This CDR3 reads CASSLGTNTEAFF. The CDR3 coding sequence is TGTGCCAGCAGCTTAGGAACTAACACTGAAGCTTTCTTT.